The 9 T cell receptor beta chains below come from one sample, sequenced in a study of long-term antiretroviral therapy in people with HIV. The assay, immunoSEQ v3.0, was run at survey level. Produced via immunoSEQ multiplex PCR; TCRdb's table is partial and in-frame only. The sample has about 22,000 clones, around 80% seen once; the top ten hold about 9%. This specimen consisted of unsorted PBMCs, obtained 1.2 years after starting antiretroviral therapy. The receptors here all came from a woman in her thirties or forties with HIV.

CDR3 bases: TGTGCCAGTAGTATAGGGGGGCCCGGGACAGCATCAGATACGCAGTATTTT. The encoded protein is CASSIGGPGTASDTQYF. The rearrangement links TRBV19 to TRBJ2-3; 7 nucleotides line up with TRBD1. Per germline, CDR1 LNHDA and CDR2 SQIVND (reference sequence). Trimming removed 1 base from V and 4 bases from J; junction bases left unmatched: 11. This CDR3 has 17 residues. The full variable domain, completed using reference TRBV19 and TRBJ2-3, is DGGITQSPKYLFRKEGQNVTLSCEQNLNHDAMYWYRQDPGQGLRLIYYSQIVNDFQKGDIAEGYSVSREKKESFPLTVTSAQKNPTAFYLCASSIGGPGTASDTQYFGPGTRLTVL.

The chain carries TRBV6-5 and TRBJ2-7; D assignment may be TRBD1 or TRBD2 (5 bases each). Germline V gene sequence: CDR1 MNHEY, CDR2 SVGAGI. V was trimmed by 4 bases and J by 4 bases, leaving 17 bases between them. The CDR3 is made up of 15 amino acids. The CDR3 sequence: CASSFGAVGRYEQYF. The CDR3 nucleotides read TGTGCCAGCAGTTTCGGGGCGGTAGGGCGGTACGAGCAGTACTTC.

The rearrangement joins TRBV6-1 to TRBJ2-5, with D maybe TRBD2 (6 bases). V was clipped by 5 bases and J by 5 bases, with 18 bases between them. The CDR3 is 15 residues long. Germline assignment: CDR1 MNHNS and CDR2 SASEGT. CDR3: CASSTFSWDWETQYF. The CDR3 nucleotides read TGTGCCAGCAGTACCTTTTCTTGGGACTGGGAGACCCAGTACTTC.

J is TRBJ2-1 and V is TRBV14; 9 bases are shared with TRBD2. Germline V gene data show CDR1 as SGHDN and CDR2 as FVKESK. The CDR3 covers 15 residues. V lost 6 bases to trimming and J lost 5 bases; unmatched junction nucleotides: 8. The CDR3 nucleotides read TGTGCCAGCAGGGGAAGACTAGCGGTGAACAATGAGCAGTTCTTC. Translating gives CASRGRLAVNNEQFF.

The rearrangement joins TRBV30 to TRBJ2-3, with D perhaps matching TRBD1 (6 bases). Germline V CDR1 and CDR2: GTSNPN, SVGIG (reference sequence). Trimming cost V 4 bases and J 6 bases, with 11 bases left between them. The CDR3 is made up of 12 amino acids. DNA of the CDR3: TGTGCCTGGACAGGGGATAAGGATACGCAGTATTTT. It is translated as CAWTGDKDTQYF.

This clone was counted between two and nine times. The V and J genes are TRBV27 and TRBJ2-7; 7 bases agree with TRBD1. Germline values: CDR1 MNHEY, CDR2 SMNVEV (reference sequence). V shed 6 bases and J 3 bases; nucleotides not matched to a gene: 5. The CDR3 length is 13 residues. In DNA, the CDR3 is TGTGCCAGCAGCCGACAGGGTCGCTACGAGCAGTACTTC. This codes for CASSRQGRYEQYF.

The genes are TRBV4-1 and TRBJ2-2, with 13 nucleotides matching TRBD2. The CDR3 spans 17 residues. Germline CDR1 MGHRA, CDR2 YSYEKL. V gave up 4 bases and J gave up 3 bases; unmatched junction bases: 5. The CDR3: CASSLLAGGPDTGELFF. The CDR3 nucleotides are TGCGCCAGCAGCCTACTAGCGGGGGGGCCCGACACCGGGGAGCTGTTTTTT.

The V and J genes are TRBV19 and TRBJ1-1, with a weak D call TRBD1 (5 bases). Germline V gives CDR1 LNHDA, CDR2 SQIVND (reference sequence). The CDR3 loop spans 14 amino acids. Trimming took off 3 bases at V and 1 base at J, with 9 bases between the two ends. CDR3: CASSIGAGNTEAFF. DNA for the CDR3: TGTGCCAGTAGTATCGGGGCAGGGAACACTGAAGCTTTCTTT.

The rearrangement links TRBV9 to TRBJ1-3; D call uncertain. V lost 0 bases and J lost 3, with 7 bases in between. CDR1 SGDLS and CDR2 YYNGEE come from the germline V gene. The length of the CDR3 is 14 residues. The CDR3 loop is CASSVAGFGNTIYF. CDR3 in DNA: TGTGCCAGCAGCGTAGCGGGGTTTGGAAACACCATATATTTT.